This is a list of T cell receptor beta chains from one sample in a study of blood T cell repertoires in COVID-19. Sequenced by immunoSEQ multiplex PCR; TCRdb stores in-frame clones only, minus some. The sample holds around 160,000 clones; around 85% are singletons and the top ten take 9.5% to 12%. Sample: peripheral blood. The receptors shown here come from a man aged 60-69 years with active or convalescent COVID-19. The CDR3 runs from the conserved cysteine through the conserved F or W. D genes are given only for firm matches. Rows may omit the clone size; those that give it use once, few, many or a size class.

d_call: NA
v_call: TRBV6-5
clone_size: NA
cdr3_length: 14
j_call: TRBJ1-1
cdr3_nt: TGTGCCAGCAGTTACGCGTCGGGGAACACTGAAGCTTTCTTT
cdr3_aa: CASSYASGNTEAFF

d_call: NA
v_call: TRBV27
clone_size: NA
cdr3_length: 17
j_call: TRBJ2-1
cdr3_nt: TGTGCCAGCAGTTTAAGTGGGGGACGGGGGGCTTCCAATGAGCAGTTCTTC
cdr3_aa: CASSLSGGRGASNEQFF

d_call: NA
v_call: TRBV4-1
clone_size: NA
cdr3_length: 16
j_call: TRBJ1-2
cdr3_nt: TGCGCCAGCAGCCAAGATTGGGCGCAGACGGGGTATGGCTACACCTTC
cdr3_aa: CASSQDWAQTGYGYTF

d_call: TRBD2
v_call: TRBV7-6
clone_size: NA
cdr3_length: 13
j_call: TRBJ2-5
cdr3_nt: TGTGCCAGCAGCGCCGGGAGGCGGGAGACCCAGTACTTC
cdr3_aa: CASSAGRRETQYF

d_call: NA
v_call: TRBV29-1
clone_size: NA
cdr3_length: 14
j_call: TRBJ2-3
cdr3_nt: TGCAGCGCCGCGGTCCGGGGAGTCACAGATACGCAGTATTTT
cdr3_aa: CSAAVRGVTDTQYF

d_call: TRBD2
v_call: TRBV7-9
clone_size: NA
cdr3_length: 15
j_call: TRBJ2-5
cdr3_nt: TGTGCCAGCAGCACCAAGGGACTAGGGGAAGAGACCCAGTACTTC
cdr3_aa: CASSTKGLGEETQYF

d_call: NA
v_call: TRBV5-1
clone_size: NA
cdr3_length: 17
j_call: TRBJ2-2
cdr3_nt: TGCGCCAGCCAAAAGCGGTCCCAGTCCGCGAACACCGGGGAGCTGTTTTTT
cdr3_aa: CASQKRSQSANTGELFF

d_call: TRBD2
v_call: TRBV12-5
clone_size: NA
cdr3_length: 15
j_call: TRBJ2-1
cdr3_nt: TGTGCTAGTGGTTTGGGGGGGACTAGCGGCCCAGAGCAGTTCTTC
cdr3_aa: CASGLGGTSGPEQFF

d_call: NA
v_call: TRBV19
clone_size: once
cdr3_length: 13
j_call: TRBJ1-6
cdr3_nt: TGTGCCAGTACCAGCTCCTATAATTCACCCCTCCACTTT
cdr3_aa: CASTSSYNSPLHF

d_call: TRBD2
v_call: TRBV19
clone_size: once
cdr3_length: 16
j_call: TRBJ2-2
cdr3_nt: TGTGCCAGCAGGGGGCCGATAGCGGGGGGCACCGGGGAGCTGTTTTTT
cdr3_aa: CASRGPIAGGTGELFF

d_call: NA
v_call: TRBV12-3/TRBV12-4
clone_size: NA
cdr3_length: 12
j_call: TRBJ1-5
cdr3_nt: TGTGCCAGCAGTTTTATTAATCAGCCCCAGCATTTT
cdr3_aa: CASSFINQPQHF

d_call: NA
v_call: TRBV5-8
clone_size: NA
cdr3_length: 19
j_call: TRBJ2-2
cdr3_nt: TGTGCCAGCAGCTTGGCCATGGTCGACAGCCCCAAGGCGGCCGGGGAGCTGTTTTTT
cdr3_aa: CASSLAMVDSPKAAGELFF

d_call: TRBD1
v_call: TRBV10-3
clone_size: NA
cdr3_length: 14
j_call: TRBJ1-2
cdr3_nt: TGTGCCATCAGTGACGGACAGGGGGCGGGTGGCTACACCTTC
cdr3_aa: CAISDGQGAGGYTF

d_call: TRBD2
v_call: TRBV7-3
clone_size: NA
cdr3_length: 17
j_call: TRBJ2-3
cdr3_nt: TGTGCCAGCAGTTCGGGACTAGCGGGGGGGCGCACAGATACGCAGTATTTT
cdr3_aa: CASSSGLAGGRTDTQYF

d_call: NA
v_call: TRBV7-2
clone_size: NA
cdr3_length: 15
j_call: TRBJ2-7
cdr3_nt: TGTGCCAGCGGGTCCACGGGGGGCCCGACCTACGAGCAGTACTTC
cdr3_aa: CASGSTGGPTYEQYF

d_call: TRBD2
v_call: TRBV6-4
clone_size: NA
cdr3_length: 14
j_call: TRBJ2-3
cdr3_nt: TGTGCCAGCAGTGACTCAGCGGGAGCAGATACGCAGTATTTT
cdr3_aa: CASSDSAGADTQYF

d_call: TRBD2
v_call: TRBV29-1
clone_size: NA
cdr3_length: 16
j_call: TRBJ2-3
cdr3_nt: TGCAGCGTTGGAAACCTTGCGGGAGGGCCCAGGGGTATGCAGTATTTT
cdr3_aa: CSVGNLAGGPRGMQYF

d_call: TRBD2
v_call: TRBV28
clone_size: few
cdr3_length: 15
j_call: TRBJ2-5
cdr3_nt: TGTGCCAGCAGCCCCAGCGGGAGCGGGGGAGAGACCCAGTACTTC
cdr3_aa: CASSPSGSGGETQYF

d_call: NA
v_call: TRBV6-5
clone_size: once
cdr3_length: 13
j_call: TRBJ2-7
cdr3_nt: TGTGCCAGCAGTCCTGGACAGCTAAACGAGCAGTACTTC
cdr3_aa: CASSPGQLNEQYF

d_call: NA
v_call: TRBV5-1
clone_size: once
cdr3_length: 13
j_call: TRBJ1-2
cdr3_nt: TGCGCCAGCAGCCAACGCAGTAACTATGGCTACACCTTC
cdr3_aa: CASSQRSNYGYTF

d_call: NA
v_call: TRBV28
clone_size: NA
cdr3_length: 15
j_call: TRBJ1-4
cdr3_nt: TGTGCCAGCAGTTCCGGGACAAGGGGGAATGAAAAACTGTTTTTT
cdr3_aa: CASSSGTRGNEKLFF

d_call: TRBD2
v_call: TRBV29-1
clone_size: NA
cdr3_length: 17
j_call: TRBJ2-3
cdr3_nt: TGCAGCGTTGCGGGACTAGCGGGGGGGCACCTCACAGATACGCAGTATTTT
cdr3_aa: CSVAGLAGGHLTDTQYF

d_call: NA
v_call: TRBV19
clone_size: NA
cdr3_length: 14
j_call: TRBJ2-3
cdr3_nt: TGTGCCGGTAGTATAGACGAGGCCACAGATACGCAGTATTTT
cdr3_aa: CAGSIDEATDTQYF

d_call: TRBD1
v_call: TRBV5-1
clone_size: NA
cdr3_length: 17
j_call: TRBJ2-5
cdr3_nt: TGCGCCAGCAGCTTGTTCAGGGGGTTCATGGGACAAGAGACCCAGTACTTC
cdr3_aa: CASSLFRGFMGQETQYF

d_call: TRBD2
v_call: TRBV7-6
clone_size: NA
cdr3_length: 17
j_call: TRBJ2-2
cdr3_nt: TGTGCCAGCAGCTTAAGGGCGGCCAGCGGGGACACCGGGGAGCTGTTTTTT
cdr3_aa: CASSLRAASGDTGELFF

d_call: NA
v_call: TRBV18
clone_size: NA
cdr3_length: 13
j_call: TRBJ1-1
cdr3_nt: TGTGCCAGCACCACAGGCATGAACACTGAAGCTTTCTTT
cdr3_aa: CASTTGMNTEAFF

d_call: TRBD1
v_call: TRBV15
clone_size: NA
cdr3_length: 15
j_call: TRBJ1-4
cdr3_nt: TGTGCCACCAGCGCCCCGGGACAGGGAAGTGAAAAACTGTTTTTT
cdr3_aa: CATSAPGQGSEKLFF

d_call: TRBD1
v_call: TRBV13
clone_size: NA
cdr3_length: 13
j_call: TRBJ1-4
cdr3_nt: TGTGCCAGCAGCCCAAGGGGGCATGAAAAACTGTTTTTT
cdr3_aa: CASSPRGHEKLFF